This entry is about one T cell receptor beta chain. Its antigen is unknown. The sample holds no much larger clone one base away, and base qualities are not on file. The sample carries other DNA sequences with the same CDR3. This sample is part of a study of blood T cell repertoires in COVID-19 (dated by TCRdb to 2020 to 2021). As for the study more broadly: Collaborator samples came from the United States, Italy and Spain and covered acute and convalescent phases of COVID-19. The prospective study material was composed of cDNA or gDNA derived from T cells, B-cell-depleted T cells, or PBMCs. The dataset comprised deeply sampled blood TCRbeta repertoires from subjects exposed to, actively infected with, or recovered from COVID-19. The repertoires were made available in a free public database intended to serve as a resource for research on the immune response to SARS-CoV-2. Samples came from the ongoing ImmuneRACE study (first 160 participants) plus 1,254 subjects from 6 global collaborators. Nearly every sample came with metadata listing a de-identified subject ID, COVID-19 status, age in years and sex. Where HLA class I and class II types were available, the types were taken from metadata supplied by the sample provider, not from assay-based typing.

TCRbeta CDR3 regions were amplified from genomic DNA using the immunoSEQ Assay, a bias-controlled multiplex PCR. In the source study's methods: The number of nucleated cells in each sample was estimated by amplification of reference gene primers within the assay. Sequence reads were collapsed and filtered to measure the absolute abundance of every unique TCRbeta CDR3 rearrangement. For each sample, productive Simpson clonality was calculated as the square root of Simpson's diversity index over productive rearrangements. In its TCRdb copy, this immuneACCESS table keeps in-frame sequences only and misses some clones. Where compared with another copy, unresolved V genes explain less than half of these, and the others have no known cause. That table is the source of V, J and clone size, and D and trimming were worked out from the DNA. Present in this sample are 240,000 or so clones, 85% to 90% of which were seen just once. The top ten constitute around 0.87% of the sample.

Beyond this particular receptor, the publication reports: How much clinical and demographic metadata was included differed by source and by participant, and the metadata was provided uncurated.

Enrolling through a virtual design, the prospective study's participants ranged in age from roughly 18 to 90 years and lived across roughly 23 United States geographic areas. In the prospective study, participants were assigned to cohorts based on the clinical history participants reported in a screening survey and a study questionnaire. Exposed participants were defined as having been in contact with someone with a PCR-confirmed or clinician-diagnosed COVID-19 case within 2 weeks of study entry. Each participant in the prospective study had whole blood, serum and a nasopharyngeal or oropharyngeal swab collected by mobile phlebotomists. Participants in the prospective study had the option to provide additional blood draws and questionnaires over an approximately 2-month period. Before DNA extraction, blood samples from the prospective study were shipped at room temperature or frozen. Between the V and J ends, shortened by 1 base and 0 bases respectively, the junction contains 6 bases. The germline V gene yields SGHAT for CDR1 and FQNNGV for CDR2. Taken from cysteine to phenylalanine, the CDR3 has 14 residues. Only the CDR3 portion is preserved as DNA: 42 bases, with reading frame beginning at the first base.

Sequencing was done on a sample of PBMCs or T cells enriched from blood (not recorded which). This TCR was sampled from a man in his fifties who had been exposed to COVID-19. The chain is encoded by TRBV11-2 joined to TRBJ1-1, with TRBD1 as a weak D call on 5 bases. The CDR3 region: CASSLGQLNTEAFF. DNA sequence: TGTGCCAGCAGCTTAGGACAGCTGAACACTGAAGCTTTCTTT.